This TCR beta chain derives from a study of blood T cell repertoires in COVID-19. Study-wide background: Samples representing acute and convalescent COVID-19 were sourced from the United States, Italy and Spain.

Measured with immunoSEQ multiplex PCR; TCRdb has only the in-frame clones, and not every one. This sample carries about 47,000 clones, 88% of them seen once, and the ten largest clones take around 3.1%. Sequenced sample: peripheral blood. This TCR derives from a man aged 50 to 60 with active COVID-19.

Here the CDR3 reads CASSQDFQGIGYTF. CDR3 in DNA: TGCGCCAGCAGCCAAGATTTCCAGGGGATTGGCTACACCTTC. The chain employs TRBV4-3 and TRBJ1-2, with D perhaps matching TRBD1 (6 bases). Per germline, CDR1 LGHNA and CDR2 YSLEER. CDR3 length: 14 amino acids. Trimming shortened V by 0 bases and J by 7 bases, and 12 bases separated the two germline ends.